One and the same sample provided the 15 T cell receptor beta chains below, sequenced in a study of cytomegalovirus exposure and HLA in healthy donors. The PCR was carried out with 60 Vbeta primers and 13 Jbeta primers. Sequencing used immunoSEQ multiplex PCR; TCRdb keeps in-frame clones, though not all of them. The repertoire includes 150,000 to 200,000 clones, over 75% of them detected once, and about 2.1% sits in the top ten. The sequencing sample was made of PBMCs. All receptors come from a woman aged 30 to 39 in good health and CMV-seronegative.

The J gene is TRBJ1-1, the V gene TRBV30, with D possibly matching TRBD1 (5 bases). Trimming pared 6 bases from V and 2 bases from J, leaving 16 bases between. The CDR3 loop spans 14 amino acids. Looked up from germline, CDR1 is GTSNPN and CDR2 is SVGIG (reference sequence). The CDR3 sequence is CACGRRGPNTEAFF. DNA of the CDR3: TGTGCCTGTGGAAGGCGGGGCCCCAACACTGAAGCTTTCTTT. The full variable domain, rest sourced from reference TRBV30 and TRBJ1-1, is SQTIHQWPATLVQPVGSPLSLECTVEGTSNPNLYWYRQAAGRGLQLLFYSVGIGQISSEVPQNLSASRPQDRQFILSSKKLLLSDSGFYLCACGRRGPNTEAFFGQGTRLTVV.

This chain connects TRBV5-4 to TRBJ2-1, with 8 bases matching TRBD2. Trimming cost V 4 bases and J 12 bases; bases outside gene matches: 12. From germline, CDR1 is SGHNT and CDR2 YYREEE (reference sequence). The CDR3 loop spans 14 amino acids. CDR3 residues: CASSVKGERGSQFF. For the CDR3, the DNA is TGTGCCAGCAGCGTGAAGGGGGAGCGGGGGTCGCAGTTCTTC.

This clone occurred a few times. V usage is TRBV9 and J usage is TRBJ1-1; 7 bases line up with TRBD1. J lost 2 bases, V lost 1 base, and 5 bases had no gene match. This CDR3 comprises 15 residues. Germline loops: CDR1 SGDLS, CDR2 YYNGEE. The CDR3 DNA sequence: TGTGCCAGCAGCGTAATGACAGGGTTCAACACTGAAGCTTTCTTT. This gives the protein CASSVMTGFNTEAFF.

The gene calls are TRBV10-2 and TRBJ1-3; D is unresolved. Trimming shortened V by 4 bases and J by 1 base, and 8 bases separated the two germline ends. The CDR3 is 14 amino acids. The germline CDR1 and CDR2 sequences are WSHSY and SAAADI. The CDR3 DNA sequence: TGCGCCAGCAGTGGGGTCGGGTCTGGAAACACCATATATTTT. As protein: CASSGVGSGNTIYF.

This clone occurred a few times. The CDR3 DNA is TGCGCCAGCAGACCAAGAGTTAGTGGCACAGATACGCAGTATTTT. It yields the protein CASRPRVSGTDTQYF. The V and J genes are TRBV4-1 and TRBJ2-3; D uncertain. The CDR3 runs 15 residues. CDR1 is MGHRA and CDR2 is YSYEKL in the germline V gene. The V gene lost 6 bases and the J gene lost 1 base, with 14 bases spanning the gap.

The rearrangement joins TRBV29-1 to TRBJ2-7; 12 nucleotides align to TRBD2. In germline, CDR1 is SQVTM, CDR2 ANQGSEA. The ends lost 8 bases at V and 4 bases at J; junction bases unmatched: 6. The CDR3 has 13 amino acids. CDR3 DNA: TGCAGCTCGACTAGCGGGGGCCAATACGAGCAGTACTTC. This sequence encodes CSSTSGGQYEQYF.

This chain joins TRBV18 and TRBJ1-3; TRBD1 might be the D (6 bases). Trimming took 0 bases from V and 7 from J, leaving 16 bases between them. Germline CDR1 reads KGHSH; CDR2 reads LQKENI. There are 16 residues in the CDR3. CDR3: CASSPPGGLVVNTIYF. The CDR3 DNA sequence: TGTGCCAGCTCACCACCAGGGGGATTGGTGGTCAACACCATATATTTT.

This clone appeared once. This chain links TRBV7-9 with TRBJ2-3; tentative D call: TRBD1 (7 bases). Trimming took off 1 base at V and 1 base at J, with 21 bases between the two ends. The CDR3 runs to 19 residues. CDR1 is SEHNR and CDR2 is FQNEAQ in the germline V gene (reference sequence). CDR3 DNA: TGTGCCAGCAGCTTAGTAGTCACCTGGAGGGGGCGTCGCACAGATACGCAGTATTTT. This translates into CASSLVVTWRGRRTDTQYF.

This clone was seen a single time. The chain recombines TRBV5-1 with TRBJ2-7; TRBD1 is a possible D gene (6 bases). Germline V gene data show CDR1 as SGHRS and CDR2 as YFSETQ. This CDR3 is 15 amino acids long. V was trimmed by 7 bases and J by 2 bases, leaving 19 bases between them. The CDR3 spells CASSLEGHPAYEQYF. CDR3 in DNA: TGCGCCAGCTCCTTAGAGGGACATCCGGCCTACGAGCAGTACTTC. The full variable domain, rest sourced from reference TRBV5-1 and TRBJ2-7, is KAGVTQTPRYLIKTRGQQVTLSCSPISGHRSVSWYQQTPGQGLQFLFEYFSETQRNKGNFPGRFSGRQFSNSRSEMNVSTLELGDSALYLCASSLEGHPAYEQYFGPGTRLTVT.

This chain links TRBV7-3 with TRBJ2-1; 11 bases fit TRBD2. Germline V gene data show CDR1 as SGHTA and CDR2 as FQGTGA. After removal of 5 bases from V and 6 bases from J, the junction contained 6 bases not matched to a gene. The CDR3 consists of 15 residues. CDR3 nucleotides: TGTGCCAGCAGCGCTCTAGCGGGGGGAGGCAATGAGCAGTTCTTC. This gives the protein CASSALAGGGNEQFF.

CDR3 sequence (DNA): TGTGCCAGCAGTGGTCAGGGGGTCAATGGCTACACCTTC. It yields the protein CASSGQGVNGYTF. J is TRBJ1-2 and V is TRBV2, with 7 bases matching TRBD1. Germline values: CDR1 SNHLY, CDR2 FYNNEI. Losses at the gene ends were 4 bases for V and 6 bases for J; bases not matched to a gene: 5. The CDR3 length is 13 residues.

The J gene is TRBJ2-1, the V gene TRBV2; 9 bases align to TRBD1. The CDR3 totals 15 residues. Trimming at V came to 7 bases and at J to 8 bases, leaving 12 bases not matched to a gene. CDR1 SNHLY and CDR2 FYNNEI come from the germline V gene. The CDR3, as DNA: TGTGCCAGCAAATTGGACAGGGGCGGTGCGGATGAGCAGTTCTTC. Translation: CASKLDRGGADEQFF.

The CDR3: CASNRDRGLGYGYTF. In nucleotides, the CDR3 is TGCGCCAGCAACCGGGACAGGGGGCTCGGCTATGGCTACACCTTC. The chain links TRBV4-3 to TRBJ1-2; TRBD1 aligns across 12 bases. Germline-derived CDR1 and CDR2 are LGHNA and YSLEER. The CDR3 length is 15 residues. The ends lost 7 bases at V and 4 bases at J; junction bases unmatched: 7.

Only one count was recorded for this clone. The chain carries TRBV7-2 and TRBJ1-5; 7 bases match TRBD1. Looked up from germline, CDR1 is SGHTA and CDR2 is FQGNSA. V lost 5 bases and J lost 8; bases outside the gene matches: 9. The CDR3 covers 14 residues. CDR3 DNA sequence: TGTGCCAGCAGCCCAGAGACAGGGTTCAAGCCCCAGCATTTT. This codes for CASSPETGFKPQHF.

This chain joins TRBV5-1 and TRBJ2-3; D remains ambiguous. Germline V gene data show CDR1 as SGHRS and CDR2 as YFSETQ. The CDR3 runs 13 residues. With 3 bases removed from V and 4 bases from J, the gap between germline ends came to 9 bases. As DNA, the CDR3 is TGCGCCAGCAGCTCAAGCGAGGCAGATACGCAGTATTTT. Translated, it gives CASSSSEADTQYF.